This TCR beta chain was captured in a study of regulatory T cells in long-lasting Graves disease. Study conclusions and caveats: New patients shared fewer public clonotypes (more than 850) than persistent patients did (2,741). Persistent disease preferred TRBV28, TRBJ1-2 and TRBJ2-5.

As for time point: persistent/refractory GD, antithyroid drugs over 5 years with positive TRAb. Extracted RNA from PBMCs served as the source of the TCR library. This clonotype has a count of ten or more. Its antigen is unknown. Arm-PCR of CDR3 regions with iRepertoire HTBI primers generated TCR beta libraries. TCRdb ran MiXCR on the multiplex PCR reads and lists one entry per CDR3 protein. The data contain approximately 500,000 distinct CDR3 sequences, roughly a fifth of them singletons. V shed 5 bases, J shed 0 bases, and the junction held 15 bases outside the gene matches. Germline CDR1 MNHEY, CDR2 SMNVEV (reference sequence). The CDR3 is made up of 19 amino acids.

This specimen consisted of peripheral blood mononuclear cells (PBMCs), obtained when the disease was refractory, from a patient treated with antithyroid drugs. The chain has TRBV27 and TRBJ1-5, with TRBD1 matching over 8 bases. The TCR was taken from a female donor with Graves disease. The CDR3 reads CASSPLRTGPESSNQPQHF. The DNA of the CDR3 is TGTGCCAGCAGTCCTCTCCGGACAGGGCCAGAGAGTAGCAATCAGCCCCAGCATTTT.